What follows describes a single T cell receptor (beta chain). This clone's antigen is unknown. It has no much larger one-base neighbor in the sample; base qualities were not kept. The trial excluded patients who had a history of autoimmune disease or were on systemic immunosuppression. In every dose cohort, peripheral blood was drawn for TCR sequencing at baseline, cycle 4 day 1, and cycle 7 day 1. The samples were drawn from a first-in-human, open-label, multicenter phase I dose-escalation trial of ivuxolimab. Adults with locally advanced or metastatic head and neck squamous cell, hepatocellular, melanoma or renal cell carcinoma were enrolled in the trial. CD4+ and CD8+ T cells were sorted separately from peripheral blood before TCR sequencing. Genomic DNA was isolated from the sorted cells so that the TCRbeta CDR3 region could be sequenced. TCRbeta CDR3 regions were sequenced using the immunoSEQ Assay. Held by TCRdb, this immuneACCESS table contains in-frame sequences only and omits some clones. Under half of the omission traces to an unresolved V gene where checked; the cause of the rest is unknown. Present in this sample are fewer than 40,000 clones, about 90% of which were seen just once. The ten largest clonotypes hold under 20% of the sample.

This sample is drawn from a study of OX40 agonist ivuxolimab in advanced cancers. A note on the overall study: The costimulatory receptor OX40 (CD134) was targeted by ivuxolimab, a fully human IgG2 agonistic monoclonal antibody. Prior anti-PD-1, anti-PD-L1 or anti-CTLA-4 therapy was permitted, and checkpoint inhibitors had been received by approximately 39% of dose-escalation patients. Intravenous ivuxolimab was administered to patients every 2 weeks at six dose levels: 0.01, 0.1, 0.3, 1.5, 3 and 10 mg/kg. Of the approximately 50 dose-escalation patients, hepatocellular carcinoma was present in 19, melanoma in around 15, renal cell carcinoma in 9 and head and neck cancer in 9. The dose-escalation cohort was 82.7% male with a mean age of around 62 years, ranging from about 23 to 85. The paper covers the monotherapy dose-escalation part of the phase I ivuxolimab trial, which included N of about 56 patients. Peripheral TCRbeta sequencing was intended to test whether TCR sequence diversity was altered and clonal T-cell expansion was caused by ivuxolimab. Partial responses occurred in three dose-escalation patients: two with cutaneous melanoma and one with hepatocellular carcinoma.

The paper's findings and limits, for the study overall: The antigen specificity of the peripheral T cells that underwent clonal expansion was not determined. In the 0.1-3.0 mg/kg groups, partial responders were among the patients with the lowest normalized peripheral clonal expansion, particularly in CD8+ T cells. Low levels of normalized T-cell clonal expansion were also seen in some patients who did not respond. At doses from 0.1 to 3.0 mg/kg, clonal expansion was seen in both CD4+ and CD8+ blood T cells between baseline and week 6. After ivuxolimab, CD8+ T cells had more expanded clones than CD4+ T cells on average.

CDR1 LNHDA and CDR2 SQIVND are derived from the germline V gene (reference sequence). From the cysteine up to the phenylalanine, the CDR3 has a length of 13 residues. The kept DNA is CDR3 alone, 39 bases in frame from the first base. The trim is 9 bases for V and 2 bases for J, with a gap of 14 bases between the germline ends. The TCR originated in an adult with an advanced solid tumor such as melanoma, head and neck, liver or kidney cancer. The chain joins TRBV19 to TRBJ2-7, with TRBD2 as a weak D call on 5 bases. The sequences come from CD4+ or CD8+ T cells sorted from blood, collected in a trial of the OX40 agonist ivuxolimab. The CDR3 is CARPARDTYEQYF. The nucleotides read TGTGCCAGGCCTGCGAGGGATACCTACGAGCAGTACTTC.